This entry describes one TCR beta chain. The target of this receptor is not known. From each donor, a roughly 2.5 ml peripheral blood sample was collected into PAXgene tubes and stored at -80 degrees C. Without T cell sorting, total RNA was isolated from whole blood using the PAXgene blood miRNA kit on an automated QIAcube. Peripheral blood from monozygotic twin pairs concordant or discordant for inflammatory bowel disease was subjected to deep TCRalpha and TCRbeta repertoire profiling with unique molecular barcoding. Smoking habits were recorded for all twin pairs, and individuals were classified as current, former or never smokers. The data derive from a study of monozygotic twins with inflammatory bowel disease (dated by TCRdb to between 2018 and 2020). With regard to the full study: A total of roughly 28 monozygotic twin pairs were included in the full study, comprising nine German pairs (four IBD-concordant, five IBD-discordant) and 19 IBD-discordant Danish pairs. The search for disease-associated traits relied mainly on comparing, within discordant pairs, IBD patients with their genetically identical healthy co-twins. Each individual had, on average, about 151 000 unique TCRalpha sequences and 181 000 unique TCRbeta sequences available for analysis.

Library method: 5' RACE. The input for every TCR library was around 3.5 ug of total RNA. cDNA was synthesized with SMARTScribe reverse transcriptase in eight separate reactions per sample. During cDNA synthesis, template switching introduced unique molecular identifiers that contained a 6-nucleotide sample barcode. TCRalpha and TCRbeta cDNA was amplified by two nested PCRs of approximately 16 and 10 cycles, with bead purification after each PCR. Before amplification, the cDNA was both treated with uracil DNA-glycosylase and purified with the QIAquick PCR purification kit. In the second PCR, Illumina TruSeq-compatible adapters and sample-specific barcodes were added. TapeStation and Qubit were used to check library quality and concentration, and around 5.2 ng of each library went into the pool. Sequencing of the pooled libraries was done on an Illumina HiSeq2500 single-index Rapid Run using custom sequencing primers and 2 x 100 bp reads. In the paper's pipeline: MiGEC version 1.2.6 was used for UMI-based consensus assembly, which corrected PCR and sequencing errors. MiXCR version 2.1.1 was used to carry out V(D)J alignment, clonotype assembly and CDR3 extraction. Normalisation of gene usage, clonotype sharing and MAIT/NKT TCR abundance was achieved by analysing the top 1000, 10 000 and 20 000 clonotypes per sample. Diversity was computed as the inverse Simpson index with the vegan R package after downsampling to 27 000 UMIs. Paired Mann-Whitney U tests were applied to discordant twin pairs, with Benjamini-Hochberg correction for multiple testing. With the reads reprocessed by TCRdb, a single entry stands for each CDR3 protein sequence and no DNA is reported. The V and J calls were not made by the authors but by TCRdb's processing. The sample table holds 150,000 to 200,000 distinct CDR3 sequences. 2.8% of the sample is held by the ten biggest clonotypes.

What the study reported, not specific to this receptor: The analysis was unable to tell different T cell subtypes apart. Because patients were on differing immunosuppressive treatments, the repertoires may have picked up extra background noise and inter-individual variability. Concordant and discordant twins showed no difference in repertoire similarity, possibly because of limited statistical power. Measured by the inverse Simpson index, TCRbeta repertoire diversity was lower in IBD patients than in their healthy co-twins. Compared with healthy twins, IBD patients had fewer clonotypes in common with other individuals, a difference most pronounced in patients showing signs of disease activity. No single strong signal or clonotype linked to IBD turned up in the results, so the idea that one exists was not supported.

The CDR3, cysteine through phenylalanine, is 15 amino acids long. DNA is not recorded here. The germline V gene (reference sequence) sets CDR1 to LNHDA and CDR2 to SQIVND. The sequence derives from a human donor with ulcerative colitis or Crohn's disease, or a healthy co-twin of an affected twin (not recorded which). The sequenced material came from blood. This chain is built from TRBV19 and TRBJ2-5. The CDR3 in this case is CASSIYGRRWETQYF.